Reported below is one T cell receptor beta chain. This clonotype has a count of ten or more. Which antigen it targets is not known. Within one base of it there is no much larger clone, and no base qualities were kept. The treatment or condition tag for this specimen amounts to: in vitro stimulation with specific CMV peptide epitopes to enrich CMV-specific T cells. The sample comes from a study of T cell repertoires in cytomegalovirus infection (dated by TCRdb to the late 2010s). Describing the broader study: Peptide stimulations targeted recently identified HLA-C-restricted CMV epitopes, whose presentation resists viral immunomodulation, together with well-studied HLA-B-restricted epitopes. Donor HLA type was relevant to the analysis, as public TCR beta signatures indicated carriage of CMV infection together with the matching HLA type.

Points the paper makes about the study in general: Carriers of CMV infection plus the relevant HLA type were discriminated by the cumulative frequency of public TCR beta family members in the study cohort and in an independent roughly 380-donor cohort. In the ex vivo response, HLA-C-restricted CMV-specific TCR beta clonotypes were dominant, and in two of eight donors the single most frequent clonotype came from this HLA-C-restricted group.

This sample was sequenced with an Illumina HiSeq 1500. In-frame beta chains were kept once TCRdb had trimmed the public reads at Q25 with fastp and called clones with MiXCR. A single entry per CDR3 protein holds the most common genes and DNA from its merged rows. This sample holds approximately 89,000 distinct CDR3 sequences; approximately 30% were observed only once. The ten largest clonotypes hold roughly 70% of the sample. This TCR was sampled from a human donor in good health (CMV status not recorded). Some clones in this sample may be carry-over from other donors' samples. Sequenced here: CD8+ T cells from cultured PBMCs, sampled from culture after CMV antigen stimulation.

The sequence in DNA is TGTGCCAGCAGTCTTGTGGGGTTGGGGGAGCAGTACTTC. Protein translation: CASSLVGLGEQYF. Recombination linked TRBV12-3 or TRBV12-4 to TRBJ2-7; no D gene is confidently identified. The CDR3 runs 13 residues from the cysteine to the phenylalanine. Of all the DNA, just the CDR3 is kept, 39 bases in frame from base 1. V lost 5 bases and J lost 7 bases; the stretch between them is 15 bases long.